Below, 6 T cell receptor beta chains from the same sample are listed, as sequenced in a study of blood T cell repertoires in COVID-19. This table comes from immunoSEQ multiplex PCR, and its TCRdb copy is limited to in-frame clones, with some not included. The sample contains over 100,000 clones, roughly 92% of which appear only once. The sequenced sample was peripheral blood. These receptors were obtained from a woman aged 50 to 60 with COVID-19, enrolled during active disease.

The rearrangement uses TRBV2 and TRBJ2-7, with 7 bases lining up with TRBD2. V dropped 1 base and J dropped 0; count of bases not matched to a gene: 9. The CDR3 is 17 amino acids. The germline V gene has CDR1 SNHLY and CDR2 FYNNEI. CDR3 coding DNA: TGTGCCAGCAGTGAAGTGAAACTAGCGCCTAGCTCCTACGAGCAGTACGTC. Residues: CASSEVKLAPSSYEQYV.

The chain couples TRBV3-1 (or the pseudogene TRBV3-2) to TRBJ1-6; 7 nucleotides line up with TRBD1. The CDR3 extends over 13 amino acids. Germline-derived CDR1 and CDR2 are LGHDT and YNNKEL (reference sequence). Trimming took 5 bases from V and 8 from J; bases not matched to a gene: 3. The DNA of the CDR3 is TGTGCCAGCAGCTGGGACAGAGATTCACCCCTCCACTTT. This gives the protein CASSWDRDSPLHF.

The J gene is TRBJ1-1, the V gene TRBV18; a weak D match, TRBD1 (5 bases). Germline V CDR1 and CDR2: KGHSH, LQKENI. Between the trimmed V and J ends, which lost 6 bases and 7 bases, there was a span of 9 bases. The length of the CDR3 is 11 residues. The CDR3 coding sequence is TGTGCCAGCTCTCTTCAGGGTGAAGCTTTCTTT. It encodes CASSLQGEAFF.

The V call is TRBV5-1, the J call TRBJ1-1, with 8 bases lining up with TRBD1. Germline V CDR1 and CDR2: SGHRS, YFSETQ. The ends lost 4 bases at V and 2 bases at J; junction bases unmatched: 7. There are 15 residues in the CDR3. The chain's CDR3 is CASSRTTGANTEAFF. CDR3 DNA: TGCGCCAGCAGCAGGACGACAGGGGCAAACACTGAAGCTTTCTTT. Using reference TRBV5-1 and TRBJ1-1 for the parts outside the CDR3, the full variable domain is KAGVTQTPRYLIKTRGQQVTLSCSPISGHRSVSWYQQTPGQGLQFLFEYFSETQRNKGNFPGRFSGRQFSNSRSEMNVSTLELGDSALYLCASSRTTGANTEAFFGQGTRLTVV.

The table lists this clone with a count of one. This sequence joins TRBV5-1 and TRBJ2-3; D is possibly TRBD2 (6 bases). Per germline, CDR1 SGHRS and CDR2 YFSETQ. This CDR3 region has 15 residues. V lost 2 bases to trimming and J lost 1 base, with 11 bases between them. The CDR3 DNA sequence: TGCGCCAGCAGCTTAGCGGGCCATCGCACAGATACGCAGTATTTT. Translating it yields CASSLAGHRTDTQYF. Using reference TRBV5-1 and TRBJ2-3 for the parts outside the CDR3, the full variable domain is KAGVTQTPRYLIKTRGQQVTLSCSPISGHRSVSWYQQTPGQGLQFLFEYFSETQRNKGNFPGRFSGRQFSNSRSEMNVSTLELGDSALYLCASSLAGHRTDTQYFGPGTRLTVL.

The chain carries TRBV29-1 and TRBJ1-2; D possibly corresponds to TRBD1 (5 bases). From germline, CDR1 is SQVTM and CDR2 ANQGSEA. The CDR3 length is 12 residues. Trimming shortened V by 4 bases and J by 5 bases, and 11 bases separated the two germline ends. The CDR3 loop reads CSVAGGPYGYTF. The CDR3 coding sequence is TGCAGCGTTGCGGGGGGACCGTATGGCTACACCTTC.